This T cell receptor (beta chain) was identified in a study of T cell clones after liver transplantation (dated by TCRdb to 2018 to 2020). About the investigation overall: ITN030ST, the source of the samples, was a randomized trial that attempted immunosuppression withdrawal within 2 years of liver transplantation. Blood samples were collected pre-transplant, pre-randomization before withdrawal, and post-randomization after either full withdrawal or failed withdrawal. The subjects received no induction therapy and were kept on standard immunosuppression until randomization at 12-24 months post-transplant. The studied cohort comprised 8 liver transplant recipients, 3 classified as tolerant and 5 as non-tolerant. Of the eight recipients, a few were HCV-positive, while the remaining recipients had been transplanted for non-autoimmune, non-viral indications. After a pre-transplant mixed lymphocyte reaction, TCRbeta sequencing was used to pinpoint donor-reactive T cell clones, which were subsequently tracked in post-transplant blood. As an antigen-independent comparator for donor-reactive sequences, third party-reactive TCRbeta sequences were also identified from pre-transplant MLRs. Tolerance meant complete immunosuppression withdrawal for at least one year without liver enzymes rising beyond twice the upper limit of normal.

High-throughput TCRbeta CDR3 sequencing of frozen genomic DNA was performed by immunoSEQ, with PCR amplification, mapping, bias correction and internal controls included. The paper's data handling went like this. Only productive rearrangements were retained, and each unique TCRbeta sequence was defined by its CDR3 nucleotide sequence together with its V and J gene. Donor-reactive sequences required at least 5-fold expansion in CFSE-low cells versus unstimulated pre-transplant cells and at least 0.01% frequency. Per-subject minimum frequency thresholds, based on the lowest-template unstimulated sample, ensured at least 90% detection power. Repertoire turnover was measured by Jensen-Shannon divergence between the top 1000 TCRbeta sequences post- and pre-transplant. Changes in detection of donor-reactive sequences were assessed with two-sided Fisher's exact tests. The table comes from immuneACCESS by way of TCRdb, which keeps in-frame sequences with V and J called. Part of the clones is missing from these tables; in studies checked, under half for an unresolved V gene and the rest for unknown reasons. Clonal size and the V and J genes are those of that table, whereas D and trimming came from the DNA. The sample table lists 95,000 to 110,000 clones, 82% of them with a count of one. The ten biggest clones cover about 0.89% of the sample.

As to this clone: No antigen is known for it. Base-call qualities are not available, and no considerably larger clone is one nucleotide away.

The intended sense of this specimen's time point label: pre-transplant. Thawed unstimulated PBMCs were stained for CD3, CD4 and CD8 and FACS-sorted into CD3+CD4+ and CD3+CD8+ populations. All 8 studied subjects were randomized to immunosuppression withdrawal. The Qiagen DNeasy Blood and Tissue Kit was used for isolation of genomic DNA. Compared with germline, V lacks 0 bases and J lacks 2 bases; bases without a gene match: 2. Counted from cysteine to phenylalanine, this CDR3 has 18 amino acids. The sequence is cut down to CDR3 DNA, 54 bases in frame from base 1. From a lookup of the germline V gene, CDR1 and CDR2 are MDHEN and SYDVKM. What the study reported, not specific to this receptor: In most of the 8 subjects, circulating donor-reactive CD4 TCRbeta sequences decreased significantly after transplant, regardless of tolerance or HCV status. Without allograft tissue specimens, donor-reactive T cells may have migrated into the graft rather than being deleted. A greater decline was seen for donor-reactive sequences than for third party-reactive sequences, suggesting partial antigen-specific deletion unrelated to withdrawal success. The conclusions were preliminary, being limited by small, heterogeneous patient numbers and by non-standardized post-transplant time points. Low numbers of available donor cells limited the measurable donor-reactive repertoire in two subjects. When repertoire turnover was taken into account, detection of donor-reactive sequences was significantly reduced in 7 of 8 subjects for CD4 and in 8 of 8 subjects for CD8.

This TCR was sampled from a human donor who received a liver transplant. The source was CD4+ T cells from blood, collected before liver transplant. The sequence joins TRBV28 to TRBJ2-6, with 12 bases matching TRBD1. The CDR3 protein: CASSLWGQGATGANVLTF. Read as DNA, the sequence is TGTGCCAGCAGTTTATGGGGACAGGGGGCGACTGGGGCCAACGTCCTGACTTTC.